This TCR beta chain came from a study of radiation and T cells in renal cell carcinoma. Study observations and caveats: Irradiated tumors had higher TCR clonality than control tumors.

Using immunoSEQ multiplex PCR, the repertoire was profiled, and TCRdb retains in-frame clones only, with some absent. The repertoire has some 15,000 clones, 55% to 75% of them found once; the top ten carry approximately 10%. The treatment denotes: treatment-naive control, cytoreductive nephrectomy. This renal cell carcinoma was of the clear cell type. In regard to this clone: The antigen is undetermined.

V gave up 8 bases and J gave up 6 bases, with 21 bases separating them. CDR3 length: 15 amino acids. CDR1 MNHNS and CDR2 SASEGT come from the germline V gene. This clonotype was sampled from a man aged 35-49 years with renal cell carcinoma. The V and J genes are TRBV6-1 and TRBJ2-3; TRBD1 is a possible D gene (6 bases). Source: tumor tissue, taken from a patient whose treatment was nephrectomy without radiotherapy. DNA for the CDR3: TGTGCCAGCGGAGAACCGGGACACGCGTCGGATACGCAGTATTTT. Translating gives CASGEPGHASDTQYF.